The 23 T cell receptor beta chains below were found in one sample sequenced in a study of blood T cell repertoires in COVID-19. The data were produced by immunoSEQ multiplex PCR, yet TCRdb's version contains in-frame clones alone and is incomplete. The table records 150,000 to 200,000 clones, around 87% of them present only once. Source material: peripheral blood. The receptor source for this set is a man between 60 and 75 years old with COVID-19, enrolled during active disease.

The CDR3, as DNA: TGTGCCAGCAGACCTACAGTCATCCCATCACCCCTCCACTTT. Encoded protein: CASRPTVIPSPLHF. V gene TRBV14 combines with J gene TRBJ1-6; D unresolved. V lost 6 bases and J 10 bases, leaving 16 bases between the germline ends. Germline CDR1 is SGHDN and CDR2 is FVKESK. The CDR3 is made up of 14 amino acids.

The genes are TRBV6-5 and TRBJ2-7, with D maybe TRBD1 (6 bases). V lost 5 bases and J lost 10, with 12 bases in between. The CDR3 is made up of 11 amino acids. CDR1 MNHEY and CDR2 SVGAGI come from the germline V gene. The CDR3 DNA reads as TGTGCCAGCAGTACATTGGACAGTCAGTACTTC. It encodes CASSTLDSQYF.

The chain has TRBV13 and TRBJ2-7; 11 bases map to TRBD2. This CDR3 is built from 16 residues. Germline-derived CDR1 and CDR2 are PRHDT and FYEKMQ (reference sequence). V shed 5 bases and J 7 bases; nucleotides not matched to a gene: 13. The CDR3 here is CASSISYSGRAEEQYF. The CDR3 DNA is TGTGCCAGCAGCATCTCCTATAGCGGGAGGGCCGAGGAGCAGTACTTC.

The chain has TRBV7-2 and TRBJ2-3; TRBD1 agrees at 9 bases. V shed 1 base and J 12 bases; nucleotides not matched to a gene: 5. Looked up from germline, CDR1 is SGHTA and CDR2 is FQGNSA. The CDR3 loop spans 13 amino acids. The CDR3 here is CASSLDRGQGQYF. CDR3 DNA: TGTGCCAGCAGCTTAGATCGGGGACAGGGCCAGTATTTT.

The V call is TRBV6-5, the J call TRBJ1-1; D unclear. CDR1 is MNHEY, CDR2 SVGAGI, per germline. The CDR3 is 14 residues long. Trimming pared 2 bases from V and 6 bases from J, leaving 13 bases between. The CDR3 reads CASSYVGVAPEAFF. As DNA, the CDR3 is TGTGCCAGCAGTTACGTCGGAGTGGCTCCTGAAGCTTTCTTT.

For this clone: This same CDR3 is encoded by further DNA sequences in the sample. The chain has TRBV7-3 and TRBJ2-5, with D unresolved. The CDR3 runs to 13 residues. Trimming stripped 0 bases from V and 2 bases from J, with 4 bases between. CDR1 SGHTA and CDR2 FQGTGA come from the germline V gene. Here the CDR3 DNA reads TGTGCCAGCAGCTTAACATTACAAGAGACCCAGTACTTC. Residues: CASSLTLQETQYF.

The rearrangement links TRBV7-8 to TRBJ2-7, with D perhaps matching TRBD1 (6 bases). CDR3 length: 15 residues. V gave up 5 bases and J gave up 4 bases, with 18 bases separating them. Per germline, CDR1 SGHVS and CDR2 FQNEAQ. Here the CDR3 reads CASSTSGHAKYEQYF. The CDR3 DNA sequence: TGTGCCAGCAGCACGTCGGGACACGCTAAGTACGAGCAGTACTTC.

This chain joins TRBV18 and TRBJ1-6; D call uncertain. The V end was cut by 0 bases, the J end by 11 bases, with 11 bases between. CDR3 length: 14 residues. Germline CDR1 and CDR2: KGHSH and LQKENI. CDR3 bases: TGTGCCAGCTCACCACCTAGGAGATTGACACCCCTCCACTTT. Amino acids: CASSPPRRLTPLHF.

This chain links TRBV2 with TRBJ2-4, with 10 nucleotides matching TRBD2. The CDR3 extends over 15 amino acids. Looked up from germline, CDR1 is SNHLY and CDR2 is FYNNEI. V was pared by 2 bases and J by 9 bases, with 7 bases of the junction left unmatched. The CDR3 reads CASSELTSGKGIQYF. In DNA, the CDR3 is TGTGCCAGCAGTGAACTAACTAGCGGGAAGGGCATTCAGTACTTC.

The CDR3 nucleotides read TGTGCCAGCAGCGTGCGGGGGCATGGGGCTAGCAATCAGCCCCAGCATTTT. It translates to CASSVRGHGASNQPQHF. V gene TRBV9 combines with J gene TRBJ1-5, with TRBD1 as a possible D gene (6 bases). CDR1 is SGDLS, CDR2 YYNGEE, per germline. The V gene lost 2 bases and the J gene lost 0 bases, with 15 bases spanning the gap. CDR3 size: 17 residues. Drawing the rest from reference TRBV9 and TRBJ1-5, the complete variable domain is DSGVTQTPKHLITATGQRVTLRCSPRSGDLSVYWYQQSLDQGLQFLIQYYNGEERAKGNILERFSAQQFPDLHSELNLSSLELGDSALYFCASSVRGHGASNQPQHFGDGTRLSIL.

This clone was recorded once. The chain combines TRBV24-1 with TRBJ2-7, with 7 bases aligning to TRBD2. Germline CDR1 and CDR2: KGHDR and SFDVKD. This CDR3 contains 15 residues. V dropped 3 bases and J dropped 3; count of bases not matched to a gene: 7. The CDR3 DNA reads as TGTGCCACCAGTGATCCTACGGGAGGTATCTACGAGCAGTACTTC. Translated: CATSDPTGGIYEQYF.

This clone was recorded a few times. CDR3 amino acids: CASSPGDAGELFF. CDR3 sequence (DNA): TGTGCCAGCAGTCCAGGGGATGCCGGGGAGCTGTTTTTT. The chain links TRBV7-9 to TRBJ2-2; a weak D match, TRBD1 (6 bases). This CDR3 spans 13 amino acids. CDR1 is SEHNR, CDR2 FQNEAQ, per germline (reference sequence). The V and J ends lost 6 bases and 6 bases respectively, with 11 bases between them.

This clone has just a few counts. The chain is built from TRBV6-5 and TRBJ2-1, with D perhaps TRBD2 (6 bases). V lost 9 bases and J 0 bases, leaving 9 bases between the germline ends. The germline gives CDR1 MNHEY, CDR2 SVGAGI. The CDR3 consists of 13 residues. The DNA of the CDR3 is TGTGCCAGTCGGGGGAGCTCCTACAATGAGCAGTTCTTC. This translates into CASRGSSYNEQFF.

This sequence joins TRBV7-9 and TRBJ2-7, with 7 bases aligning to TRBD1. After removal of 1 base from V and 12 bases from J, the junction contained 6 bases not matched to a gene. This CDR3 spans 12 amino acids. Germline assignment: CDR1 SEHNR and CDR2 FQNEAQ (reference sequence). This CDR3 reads CASSLGQGPPYF. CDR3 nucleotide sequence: TGTGCCAGCAGCTTAGGACAGGGACCTCCGTACTTC.

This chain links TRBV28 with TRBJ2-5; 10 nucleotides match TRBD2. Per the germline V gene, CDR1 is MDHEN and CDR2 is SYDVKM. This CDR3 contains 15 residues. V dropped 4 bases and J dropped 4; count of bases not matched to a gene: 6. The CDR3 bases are TGTGCCAGCAGTTCCCGGACTAGCGGCCGAGAGACCCAGTACTTC. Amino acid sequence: CASSSRTSGRETQYF.

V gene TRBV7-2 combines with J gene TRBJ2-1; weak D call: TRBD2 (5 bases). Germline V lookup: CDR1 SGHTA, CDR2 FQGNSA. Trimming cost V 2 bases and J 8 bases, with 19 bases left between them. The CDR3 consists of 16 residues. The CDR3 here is CASSLPLRVSGDEQFF. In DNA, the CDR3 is TGTGCCAGCAGCTTACCACTCCGGGTCTCCGGGGATGAGCAGTTCTTC.

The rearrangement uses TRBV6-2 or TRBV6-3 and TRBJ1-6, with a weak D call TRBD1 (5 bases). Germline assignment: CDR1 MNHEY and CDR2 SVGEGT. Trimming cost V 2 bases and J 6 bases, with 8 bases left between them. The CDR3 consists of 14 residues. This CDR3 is CASSYGQGNSPLHF. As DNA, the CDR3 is TGTGCCAGCAGTTACGGGCAGGGTAATTCACCCCTCCACTTT.

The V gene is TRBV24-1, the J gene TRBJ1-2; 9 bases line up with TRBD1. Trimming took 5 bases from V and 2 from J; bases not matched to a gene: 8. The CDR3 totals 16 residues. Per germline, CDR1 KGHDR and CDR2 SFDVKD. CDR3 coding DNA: TGTGCCACCAGTGGTCTGGACAGGGGATTAAACTATGGCTACACCTTC. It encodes CATSGLDRGLNYGYTF.

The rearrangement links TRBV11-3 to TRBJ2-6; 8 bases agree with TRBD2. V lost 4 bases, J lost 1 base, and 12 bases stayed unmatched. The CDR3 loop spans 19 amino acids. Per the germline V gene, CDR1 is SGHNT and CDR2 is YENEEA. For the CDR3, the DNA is TGTGCCAGCAGCTCCCCAGAGTCCGGGGGGGAATCTGGGGCCAACGTCCTGACTTTC. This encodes CASSSPESGGESGANVLTF.

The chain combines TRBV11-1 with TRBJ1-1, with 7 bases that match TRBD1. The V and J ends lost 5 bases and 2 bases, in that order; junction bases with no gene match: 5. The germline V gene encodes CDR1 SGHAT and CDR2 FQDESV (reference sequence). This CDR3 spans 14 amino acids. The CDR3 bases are TGTGCCAGCAGCACCGAAGGGGGCAACACTGAAGCTTTCTTT. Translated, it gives CASSTEGGNTEAFF.

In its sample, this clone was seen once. The CDR3 nucleotides are TGCGCCAGCAGCCTACAACAGGGCTACGAGCAGTACTTC. Translation: CASSLQQGYEQYF. The chain couples TRBV4-3 to TRBJ2-7; D possibly corresponds to TRBD1 (6 bases). The CDR3 extends over 13 amino acids. Germline-derived CDR1 and CDR2 are LGHNA and YSLEER. V dropped 4 bases and J dropped 3 bases, with 10 bases sitting between them.

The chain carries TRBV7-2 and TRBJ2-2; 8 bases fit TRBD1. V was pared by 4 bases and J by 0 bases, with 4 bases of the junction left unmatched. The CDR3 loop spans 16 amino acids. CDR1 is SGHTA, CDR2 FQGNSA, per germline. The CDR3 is CASSSRGPTNTGELFF. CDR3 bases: TGTGCCAGCAGCTCCAGGGGGCCTACGAACACCGGGGAGCTGTTTTTT.

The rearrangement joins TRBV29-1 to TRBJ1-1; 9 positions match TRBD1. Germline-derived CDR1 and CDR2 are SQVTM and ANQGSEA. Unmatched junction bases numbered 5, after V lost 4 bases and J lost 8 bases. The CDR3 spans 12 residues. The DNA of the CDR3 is TGCAGCGTTGGCTCCGGGACAGGGGAAGCTTTCTTT. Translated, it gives CSVGSGTGEAFF.